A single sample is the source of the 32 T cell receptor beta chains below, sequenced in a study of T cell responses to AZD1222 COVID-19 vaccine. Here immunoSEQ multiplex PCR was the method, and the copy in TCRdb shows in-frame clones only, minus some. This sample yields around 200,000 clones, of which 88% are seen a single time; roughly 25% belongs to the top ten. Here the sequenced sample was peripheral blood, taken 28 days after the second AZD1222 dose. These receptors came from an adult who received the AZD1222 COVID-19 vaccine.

Written as DNA, the CDR3 is TGTGCCAGCAGCTTATGGGGGACAGGGGAGAAAGGAACGCAGTATTTT. It codes for CASSLWGTGEKGTQYF. The chain employs TRBV7-9 and TRBJ2-3; 10 bases match TRBD1. The CDR3 totals 16 residues. V lost 2 bases, J lost 9 bases, and 11 bases stayed unmatched. CDR1 is SEHNR, CDR2 FQNEAQ, per germline (reference sequence).

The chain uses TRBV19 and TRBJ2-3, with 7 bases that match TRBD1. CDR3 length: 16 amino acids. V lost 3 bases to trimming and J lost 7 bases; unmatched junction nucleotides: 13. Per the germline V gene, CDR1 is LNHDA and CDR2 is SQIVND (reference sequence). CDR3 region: CASSMSGGQRINTQYF. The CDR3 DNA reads TGTGCCAGTAGTATGAGTGGGGGACAGAGGATAAATACGCAGTATTTT.

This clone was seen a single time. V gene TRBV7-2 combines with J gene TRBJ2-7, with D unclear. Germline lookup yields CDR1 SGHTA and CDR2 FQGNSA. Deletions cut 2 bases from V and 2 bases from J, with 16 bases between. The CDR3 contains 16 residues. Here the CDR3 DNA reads TGTGCCAGCAGCTTACTGGCGAAACCAACCGCCTACGAGCAGTACTTC. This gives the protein CASSLLAKPTAYEQYF. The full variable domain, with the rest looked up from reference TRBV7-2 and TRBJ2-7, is GAGVSQSPSNKVTEKGKDVELRCDPISGHTALYWYRQSLGQGLEFLIYFQGNSAPDKSGLPSDRFSAERTGGSVSTLTIQRTQQEDSAVYLCASSLLAKPTAYEQYFGPGTRLTVT.

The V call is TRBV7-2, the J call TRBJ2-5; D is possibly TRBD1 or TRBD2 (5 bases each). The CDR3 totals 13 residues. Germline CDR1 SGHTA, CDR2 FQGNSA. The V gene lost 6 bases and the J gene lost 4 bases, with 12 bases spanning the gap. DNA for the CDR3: TGTGCCAGCAGGGGGGTAATGGGAGAGACCCAGTACTTC. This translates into CASRGVMGETQYF.

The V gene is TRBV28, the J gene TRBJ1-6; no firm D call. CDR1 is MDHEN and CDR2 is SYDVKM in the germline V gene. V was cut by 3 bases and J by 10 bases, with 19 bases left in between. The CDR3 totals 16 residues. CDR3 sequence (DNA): TGTGCCAGCAGTTTGCCCCCGATGGAGGGTGAATCACCCCTCCACTTT. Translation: CASSLPPMEGESPLHF.

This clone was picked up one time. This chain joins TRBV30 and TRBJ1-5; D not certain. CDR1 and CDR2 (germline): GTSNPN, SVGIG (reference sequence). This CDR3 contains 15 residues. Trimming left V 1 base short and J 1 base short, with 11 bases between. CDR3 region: CAWSGGRASNQPQHF. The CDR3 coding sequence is TGTGCCTGGAGTGGAGGGAGGGCAAGCAATCAGCCCCAGCATTTT.

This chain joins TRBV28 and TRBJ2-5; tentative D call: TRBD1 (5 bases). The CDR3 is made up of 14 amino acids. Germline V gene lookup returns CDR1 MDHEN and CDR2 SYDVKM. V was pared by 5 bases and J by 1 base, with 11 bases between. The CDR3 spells CASSPRQIQETQYF. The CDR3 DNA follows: TGTGCCAGCAGTCCGCGACAGATCCAAGAGACCCAGTACTTC.

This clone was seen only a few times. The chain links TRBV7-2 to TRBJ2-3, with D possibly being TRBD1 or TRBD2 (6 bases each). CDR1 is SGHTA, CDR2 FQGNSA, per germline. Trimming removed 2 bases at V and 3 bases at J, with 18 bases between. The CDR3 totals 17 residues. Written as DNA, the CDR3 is TGTGCCAGCAGCTTACGGGGCGGGAAGAGGGGGACAGATACGCAGTATTTT. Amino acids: CASSLRGGKRGTDTQYF.

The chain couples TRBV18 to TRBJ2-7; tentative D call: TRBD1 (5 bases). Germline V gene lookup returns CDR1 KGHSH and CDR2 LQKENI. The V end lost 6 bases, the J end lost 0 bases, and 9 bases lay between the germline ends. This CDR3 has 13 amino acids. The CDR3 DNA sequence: TGTGCCAGCTCGTCGACAGCCTCCTACGAGCAGTACTTC. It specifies CASSSTASYEQYF. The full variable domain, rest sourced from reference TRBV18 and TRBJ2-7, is NAGVMQNPRHLVRRRGQEARLRCSPMKGHSHVYWYRQLPEEGLKFMVYLQKENIIDESGMPKERFSAEFPKEGPSILRIQQVVRGDSAAYFCASSSTASYEQYFGPGTRLTVT.

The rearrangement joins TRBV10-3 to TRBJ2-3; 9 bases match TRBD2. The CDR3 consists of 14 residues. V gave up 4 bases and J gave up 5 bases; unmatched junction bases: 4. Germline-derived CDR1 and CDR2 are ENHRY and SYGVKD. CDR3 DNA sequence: TGTGCCATCAGTGTTAGCGGGAGTGGAGATACGCAGTATTTT. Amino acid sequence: CAISVSGSGDTQYF.

The CDR3 DNA sequence: TGTGCCAGCAGCAAAAAGGGACTAGCGGAGTACAATGAGCAGTTCTTC. This translates into CASSKKGLAEYNEQFF. The chain recombines TRBV21-1 with TRBJ2-1; the table's D gene call, TRBD2, was not cross checked with the DNA. TRBV21-1 is a known pseudogene. The CDR3 sequence is 16 residues long.

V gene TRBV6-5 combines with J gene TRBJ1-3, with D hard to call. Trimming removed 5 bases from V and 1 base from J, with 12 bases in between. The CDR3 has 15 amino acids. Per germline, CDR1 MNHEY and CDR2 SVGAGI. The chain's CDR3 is CASSITALSGNTIYF. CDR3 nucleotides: TGTGCCAGCAGTATCACCGCCCTTTCTGGAAACACCATATATTTT.

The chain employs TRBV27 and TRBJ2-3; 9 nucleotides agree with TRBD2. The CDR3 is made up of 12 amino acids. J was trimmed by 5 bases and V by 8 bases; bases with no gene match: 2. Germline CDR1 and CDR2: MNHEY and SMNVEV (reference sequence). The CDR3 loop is CASLSGGDTQYF. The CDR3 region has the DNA TGTGCCAGCCTTAGCGGGGGAGATACGCAGTATTTT.

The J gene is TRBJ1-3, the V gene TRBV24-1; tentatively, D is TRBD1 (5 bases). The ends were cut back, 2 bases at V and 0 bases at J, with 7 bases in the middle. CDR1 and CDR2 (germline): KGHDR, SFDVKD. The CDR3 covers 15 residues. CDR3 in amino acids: CATSDSRGSGNTIYF. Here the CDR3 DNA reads TGTGCCACCAGTGATTCAAGGGGCTCTGGAAACACCATATATTTT.

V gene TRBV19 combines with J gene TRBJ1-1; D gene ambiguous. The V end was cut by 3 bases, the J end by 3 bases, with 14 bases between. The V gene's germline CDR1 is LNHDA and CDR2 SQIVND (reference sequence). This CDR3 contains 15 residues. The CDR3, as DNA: TGTGCCAGTAGTATCCGAGCGAGGGCCCACACTGAAGCTTTCTTT. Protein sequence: CASSIRARAHTEAFF.

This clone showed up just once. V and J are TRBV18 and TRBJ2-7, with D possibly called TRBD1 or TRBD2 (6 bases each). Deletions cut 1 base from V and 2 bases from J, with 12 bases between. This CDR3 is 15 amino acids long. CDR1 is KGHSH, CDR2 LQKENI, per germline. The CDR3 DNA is TGTGCCAGCTCACCACTGACAGGAGGGGCCTACGAGCAGTACTTC. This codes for CASSPLTGGAYEQYF.

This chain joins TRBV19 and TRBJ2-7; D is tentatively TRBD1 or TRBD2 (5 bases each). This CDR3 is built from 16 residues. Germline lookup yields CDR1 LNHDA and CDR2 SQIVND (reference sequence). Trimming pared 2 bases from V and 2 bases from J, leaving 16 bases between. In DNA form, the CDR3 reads TGTGCCAGTAGTATATCTGGGGGAACAAGCGCCTACGAGCAGTACTTC. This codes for CASSISGGTSAYEQYF.

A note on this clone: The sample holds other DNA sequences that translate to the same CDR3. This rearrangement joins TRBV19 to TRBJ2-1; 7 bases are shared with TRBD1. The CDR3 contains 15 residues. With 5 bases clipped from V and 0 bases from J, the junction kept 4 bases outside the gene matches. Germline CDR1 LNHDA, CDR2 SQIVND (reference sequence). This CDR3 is CASSLDRSSYNEQFF. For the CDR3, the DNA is TGTGCCAGTAGTCTGGACAGGAGCTCCTACAATGAGCAGTTCTTC. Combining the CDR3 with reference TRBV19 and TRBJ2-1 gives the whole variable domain DGGITQSPKYLFRKEGQNVTLSCEQNLNHDAMYWYRQDPGQGLRLIYYSQIVNDFQKGDIAEGYSVSREKKESFPLTVTSAQKNPTAFYLCASSLDRSSYNEQFFGPGTRLTVL.

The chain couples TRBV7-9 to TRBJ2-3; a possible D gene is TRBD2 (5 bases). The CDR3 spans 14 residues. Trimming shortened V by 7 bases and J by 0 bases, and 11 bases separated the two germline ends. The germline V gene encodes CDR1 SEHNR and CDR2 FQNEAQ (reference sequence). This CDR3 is CASIEGASTDTQYF. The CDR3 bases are TGTGCCAGCATAGAGGGAGCTAGCACAGATACGCAGTATTTT. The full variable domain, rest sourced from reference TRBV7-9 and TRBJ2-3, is DTGVSQNPRHKITKRGQNVTFRCDPISEHNRLYWYRQTLGQGPEFLTYFQNEAQLEKSRLLSDRFSAERPKGSFSTLEIQRTEQGDSAMYLCASIEGASTDTQYFGPGTRLTVL.

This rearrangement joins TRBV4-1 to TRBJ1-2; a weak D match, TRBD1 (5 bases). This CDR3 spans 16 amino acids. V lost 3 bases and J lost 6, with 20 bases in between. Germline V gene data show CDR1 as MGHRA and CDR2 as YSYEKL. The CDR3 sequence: CASSQGPDPFGDGYTF. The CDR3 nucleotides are TGCGCCAGCAGCCAGGGACCTGATCCATTTGGAGATGGCTACACCTTC.

The CDR3 protein is CASSSRTGLSGYTF. CDR3 nucleotides: TGTGCCAGCAGCTCTCGGACTGGCTTGTCTGGCTACACCTTC. The chain has TRBV11-1 and TRBJ1-2; no firm D call. The CDR3 runs to 14 residues. V gave up 4 bases and J gave up 7 bases, with 16 bases separating them. CDR1 and CDR2 from the germline V gene are SGHAT and FQDESV (reference sequence).

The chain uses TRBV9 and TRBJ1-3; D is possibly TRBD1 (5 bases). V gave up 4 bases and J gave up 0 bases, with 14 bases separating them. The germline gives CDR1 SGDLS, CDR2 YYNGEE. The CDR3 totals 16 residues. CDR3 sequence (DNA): TGTGCCAGCAGCCCCCACGGGACCAACTCTGGAAACACCATATATTTT. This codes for CASSPHGTNSGNTIYF.

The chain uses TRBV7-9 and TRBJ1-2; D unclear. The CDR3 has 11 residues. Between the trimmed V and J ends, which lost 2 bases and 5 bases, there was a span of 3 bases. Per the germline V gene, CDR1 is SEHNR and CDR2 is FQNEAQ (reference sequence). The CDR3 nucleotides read TGTGCCAGCAGCTTAACTTATGGCTACACCTTC. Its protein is CASSLTYGYTF.

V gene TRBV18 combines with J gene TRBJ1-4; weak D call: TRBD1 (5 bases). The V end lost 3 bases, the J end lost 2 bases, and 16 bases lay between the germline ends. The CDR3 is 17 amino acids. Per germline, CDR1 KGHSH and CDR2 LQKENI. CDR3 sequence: CASSPSQGSSTNEKLFF. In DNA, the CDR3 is TGTGCCAGCTCACCCTCCCAGGGTTCGTCTACTAATGAAAAACTGTTTTTT. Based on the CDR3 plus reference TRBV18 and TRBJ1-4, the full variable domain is NAGVMQNPRHLVRRRGQEARLRCSPMKGHSHVYWYRQLPEEGLKFMVYLQKENIIDESGMPKERFSAEFPKEGPSILRIQQVVRGDSAAYFCASSPSQGSSTNEKLFFGSGTQLSVL.

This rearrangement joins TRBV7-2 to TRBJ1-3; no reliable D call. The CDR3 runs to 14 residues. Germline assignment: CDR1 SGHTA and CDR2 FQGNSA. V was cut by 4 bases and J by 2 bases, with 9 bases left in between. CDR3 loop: CASSSPGPGNTIYF. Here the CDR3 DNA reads TGTGCCAGCAGCTCCCCCGGGCCTGGAAACACCATATATTTT.

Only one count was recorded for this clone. CDR3 DNA sequence: TGTGCCAGCAGACCCCGGCTAGCGGTTTACGAGCAGTACTTC. It translates to CASRPRLAVYEQYF. The V call is TRBV7-2, the J call TRBJ2-7; TRBD2 matches 7 bases. The CDR3 is 14 amino acids. With V trimmed by 6 bases and J by 4 bases, 9 bases remained unmatched. Germline loops: CDR1 SGHTA, CDR2 FQGNSA.

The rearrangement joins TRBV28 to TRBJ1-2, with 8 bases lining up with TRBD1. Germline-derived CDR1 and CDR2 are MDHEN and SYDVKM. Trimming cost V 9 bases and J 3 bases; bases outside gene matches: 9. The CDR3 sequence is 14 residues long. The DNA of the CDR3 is TGTGCCAGTCAAAACAGGGGGTTGTACTATGGCTACACCTTC. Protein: CASQNRGLYYGYTF.

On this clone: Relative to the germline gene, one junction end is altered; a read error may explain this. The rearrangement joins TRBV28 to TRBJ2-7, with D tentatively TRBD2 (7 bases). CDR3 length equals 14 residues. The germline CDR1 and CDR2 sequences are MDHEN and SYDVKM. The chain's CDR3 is CASRGGPGALISSF. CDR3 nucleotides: TGTGCCAGCAGGGGGGGGCCGGGGGCCCTGATATCTTCCTTC.

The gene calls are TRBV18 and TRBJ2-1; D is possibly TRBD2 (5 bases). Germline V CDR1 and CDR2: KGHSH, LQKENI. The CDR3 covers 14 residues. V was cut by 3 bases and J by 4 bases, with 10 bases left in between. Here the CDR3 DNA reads TGTGCCAGCTCACCCGGCACTAGTTACAATGAGCAGTTCTTC. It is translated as CASSPGTSYNEQFF.

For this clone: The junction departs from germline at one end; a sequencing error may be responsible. Here the CDR3 reads CASSLSETGGRQPQHF. In nucleotides, the CDR3 is TGTGCTAGCAGCTTAAGTGAGACAGGGGGTCGGCAGCCCCAGCATTTT. The J gene is TRBJ1-5, the V gene TRBV7-7, with 9 nucleotides matching TRBD1. This CDR3 spans 16 amino acids. The V gene's germline CDR1 is SSHAT and CDR2 FNYEAQ (reference sequence).

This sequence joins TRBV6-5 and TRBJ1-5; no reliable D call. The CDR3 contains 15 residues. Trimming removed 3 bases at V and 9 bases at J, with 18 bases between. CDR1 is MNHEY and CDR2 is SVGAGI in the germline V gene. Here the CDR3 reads CASSYDGHPGSPQHF. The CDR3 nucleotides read TGTGCCAGCAGTTATGATGGGCACCCCGGGTCGCCCCAGCATTTT.

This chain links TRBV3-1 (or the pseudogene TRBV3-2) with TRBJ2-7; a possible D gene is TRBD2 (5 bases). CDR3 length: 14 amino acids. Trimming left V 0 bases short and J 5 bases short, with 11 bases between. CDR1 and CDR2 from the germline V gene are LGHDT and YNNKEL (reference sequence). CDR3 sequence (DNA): TGTGCCAGCAGCCAAGAGGGCGGGTTCCACGAGCAGTACTTC. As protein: CASSQEGGFHEQYF.